Listed here are 2 T cell receptor beta chains from one sample, sequenced in a study of T-cell memory formation after mild COVID-19. TCRdb analysed the 5' RACE reads with MiXCR anew, one entry per CDR3 protein. The table has under 700,000 distinct CDR3 sequences, over 20% seen once; the top ten hold roughly an eighth. The sample was PBMCs or a T cell subset sorted from them (not recorded which). These receptors were collected from an adult woman who had mild COVID-19 (a few samples of this study predate the infection). Cell type and time point are not known.

This clonotype turned up a few times. This chain uses TRBV24-1 with TRBJ2-7; 9 bases line up with TRBD2. The CDR3 has 15 residues. Per germline, CDR1 KGHDR and CDR2 SFDVKD. V was clipped by 6 bases and J by 2 bases; unmatched bases: 7. The CDR3 DNA is TGTGCCACCAGTTCGACTAGCGGACTTACCTACGAGCAGTACTTC. This gives the protein CATSSTSGLTYEQYF.

This clonotype was detected a few times. The V and J genes are TRBV10-3 and TRBJ2-3; D unclear. Trimming took 6 bases from V and 3 from J, leaving 4 bases between them. CDR3 length equals 11 residues. Germline V gene lookup returns CDR1 ENHRY and CDR2 SYGVKD. DNA of the CDR3: TGTGCCATCAGCGGTACAGATACGCAGTATTTT. Encoded protein: CAISGTDTQYF.